The rows below give T cell receptor beta chains drawn from one sample of a study of CD8 T cells in Susac syndrome. TCRdb re-called the immunoSEQ multiplex PCR reads with MiXCR, one entry per CDR3 protein. The data contain 150,000 to 190,000 distinct CDR3 sequences, around 95% of them singletons. The sample consisted of CD8+ T cells from PBMCs. All receptors come from a human donor with multiple sclerosis. Each CDR3 is given with its conserved first and last residue. A D gene is named only where the DNA matches it firmly. Some rows have no size entry. The others give once, few or many, or a class for an expanded clone.

TRBJ2-7 | NA | NA | TRBV20-1 | TGCAGTGCTAGAGCAGACAGAGGTACCTACGAGCAGTACTTC | CSARADRGTYEQYF
TRBJ2-7 | NA | NA | TRBV7-2 | TGTGCCAGCAGCCCGAGGGACACCCGCTACGAGCAGTACTTC | CASSPRDTRYEQYF
TRBJ2-3 | TRBD1 | NA | TRBV6-2/TRBV6-3 | TGTGCCAGCAGTTACCTCGTGACAGGGGGCCCAGATACGCAGTATTTT | CASSYLVTGGPDTQYF
TRBJ2-4 | NA | NA | TRBV13 | TGTGCCAGCAGCTTAGGCGAAGAAGGAAGGAACATTCAGTACTTC | CASSLGEEGRNIQYF
TRBJ1-1 | NA | few | TRBV27 | TGTGCTAGCAGCTTATCAGAAAACACTGAAGCTTTCTTT | CASSLSENTEAFF
TRBJ2-6 | NA | NA | TRBV15 | TGTGCCACCAGCAGAGAAACAGGTACTGGGGCCAACGTCCTGACTTTC | CATSRETGTGANVLTF
TRBJ2-3 | TRBD2 | NA | TRBV13 | TGTGCCAGCAGCTCTAGCGGGGGGCCAAACACAGATACGCAGTATTTT | CASSSSGGPNTDTQYF
TRBJ2-7 | TRBD1 | NA | TRBV6-5 | TGTGCCAGCAGTTCGGGACAGGGGATTTTCGAGCAGTACTTC | CASSSGQGIFEQYF
TRBJ2-7 | NA | NA | TRBV7-6 | TGTGCCAGCAGCTTAAGGGTCCAGGACTACGAGCAGTACTTC | CASSLRVQDYEQYF
TRBJ1-2 | NA | NA | TRBV7-9 | TGTGCCAGCAGCTCGGGACTAAACTATGGCTACACCTTC | CASSSGLNYGYTF
TRBJ2-3 | NA | NA | TRBV9 | TGTGCCAGCAGCGTTGCGGGGGCCCGGGATACGCAGTATTTT | CASSVAGARDTQYF
TRBJ2-1 | NA | NA | TRBV30 | TGTGCCTGGGGGGCGGTTACCTACAATGAGCAGTCCTTC | CAWGAVTYNEQSF
TRBJ1-5 | NA | NA | TRBV20-1 | TGCAGTGCTATCGAGGGGCAGGGGATAGATCAGCCCCAGCATTTT | CSAIEGQGIDQPQHF
TRBJ2-7 | NA | NA | TRBV18 | TGTGCCAGCTCACCAGGCCTCCCCTACGAGCAGTACTTC | CASSPGLPYEQYF
TRBJ1-5 | NA | few | TRBV12-3/TRBV12-4 | TGTGCCAGCAGTTTAGGGGGACGTCAGCCCCAGCATTTT | CASSLGGRQPQHF
TRBJ2-7 | NA | NA | TRBV29-1 | TGCAGCGTTGAAGGGCAGGGCGGGCTATTTAGGCAGTACTTC | CSVEGQGGLFRQYF
TRBJ2-5 | TRBD2 | NA | TRBV10-3 | TGTGCCGGGGGAAGCGGGGACCAAGAGACCCAGTACTTC | CAGGSGDQETQYF
TRBJ2-5 | TRBD1 | once | TRBV7-9 | TGTGCCAGCAGCTGGGGACAGGGGCAAGAGACCCAGTACTTC | CASSWGQGQETQYF
TRBJ2-7 | NA | NA | TRBV27 | TGTGCCACCTTTCGCGGACACGAGCAGTACTTC | CATFRGHEQYF
TRBJ2-2 | NA | NA | TRBV27 | TGTGCCAGCAGCCCCTCCCGCGGGGAGATCACCGGGGAGCTGTTTTTT | CASSPSRGEITGELFF
TRBJ2-5 | NA | NA | TRBV5-4 | TGTGCCAGCAGGAGGACAGCCCAAGAGACCCAGTACTTC | CASRRTAQETQYF
TRBJ2-3 | NA | once | TRBV29-1 | TGCAGCGTTGAAGGGCGAGGGGCGGATACGCAGTATTTT | CSVEGRGADTQYF
TRBJ1-2 | NA | NA | TRBV12-3/TRBV12-4 | TGTGCCAGCAGTTCAGGGGTCGGCTATGGCTACACCTTC | CASSSGVGYGYTF
TRBJ1-6 | TRBD1 | NA | TRBV3-1 | TGTGCCAGCAGCCAGGGGGACAGCCACTATAATTCACCCCTCCACTTT | CASSQGDSHYNSPLHF
TRBJ2-3 | NA | once | TRBV20-1 | TGCAGTGCTAGGCCTAGCGCCACAGATACGCAGTATTTT | CSARPSATDTQYF
TRBJ1-5 | NA | NA | TRBV2 | TGTGCCAGCAGAATAGGGGCTTATAGCAATCAGCCCCAGCATTTT | CASRIGAYSNQPQHF
TRBJ1-2 | NA | NA | TRBV20-1 | TGCAGTGCTAGTGCCGGGGGACCCCGTCGGGGCTACACCTTC | CSASAGGPRRGYTF
TRBJ1-1 | NA | NA | TRBV27 | TGTGCCAGCAGTCTCAACACCCCGAACACTGAAGCTTTCTTT | CASSLNTPNTEAFF
TRBJ2-7 | NA | once | TRBV11-2 | TGTGCCAGCAGCTTGCCGGGGCTGATCTACGAGCAGTACTTC | CASSLPGLIYEQYF
TRBJ2-5 | TRBD1 | once | TRBV7-9 | TGTGCCAGCAGCCCCCGGAACCGGGACAGGGAAGAGACCCAGTACTTC | CASSPRNRDREETQYF
TRBJ2-1 | NA | NA | TRBV3-1 | TGTGCCAGCAGCCAAGATCCGGGGAATGAGCAGTTCTTC | CASSQDPGNEQFF
TRBJ2-7 | NA | NA | TRBV30 | TGTGCCTGGAGTAACGGCCTCGAGCAGTACTTC | CAWSNGLEQYF
TRBJ2-7 | NA | NA | TRBV9 | TGTGCCAGCAGCGTAGGGACAGCCGACGAGCAGTACTTC | CASSVGTADEQYF
TRBJ2-1 | NA | NA | TRBV9 | TGTGCCAGCAGCGTAGCCGGGACTGGGAGCAACAATGAGCAGTTCTTC | CASSVAGTGSNNEQFF
TRBJ1-6 | NA | NA | TRBV2 | TGTGCCAGCAGTGACCCCGGGTTGAATTCACCCCTCCACTTT | CASSDPGLNSPLHF
TRBJ2-1 | NA | NA | TRBV20-1 | TGCAGTGCTGACGAAGGGGGTTACAATGAGCAGTTCTTC | CSADEGGYNEQFF
TRBJ1-6 | NA | NA | TRBV5-6 | TGTGCCAGCAGCCCCGGACCCGATTCACCCCTCCACTTT | CASSPGPDSPLHF
TRBJ1-4 | NA | NA | TRBV5-1 | TGCGCCAGCAGCTTGAGGACGGATGAAAAACTGTTTTTT | CASSLRTDEKLFF
TRBJ2-5 | NA | NA | TRBV13 | TGTGCCAGCAGCCCCGATCTGGTGGGGGAGACCCAGTACTTC | CASSPDLVGETQYF
TRBJ2-3 | TRBD1 | NA | TRBV9 | TGTGCCAGCAGCAACAGACAGGGAGCAGTGACAGATACGCAGTATTTT | CASSNRQGAVTDTQYF
TRBJ2-7 | NA | NA | TRBV7-6 | TGTGCCAGCAGCTCAATGCCCCGGGACGAGCAGTACTTC | CASSSMPRDEQYF
TRBJ2-7 | NA | NA | TRBV12-5 | TGTGCTAGTGGCCTCCAGGGCCTACCTAACGAGCAGTACTTC | CASGLQGLPNEQYF
TRBJ2-5 | NA | NA | TRBV5-1 | TGCGCCAGCAGCTGGGCCGACGGGACTCAAGAGACCCAGTACTTC | CASSWADGTQETQYF
TRBJ2-7 | TRBD2 | NA | TRBV23-1 | TGCGCCAGCAGTCGCGGGCGGGGGTTGTACGAGCAGTACTTC | CASSRGRGLYEQYF
TRBJ1-2 | NA | NA | TRBV27 | TGTGCCAGCAGCTCAGATGAGGGCGTAAGTGGCTACACCTTC | CASSSDEGVSGYTF
TRBJ2-7 | NA | NA | TRBV28 | TGTGCCAGCAGTATTATGAGGGCATCCGAGCAGTACTTC | CASSIMRASEQYF
TRBJ2-3 | NA | NA | TRBV29-1 | TGCAGCGGGATAGGACAGAGCACAGATACGCAGTATTTT | CSGIGQSTDTQYF
TRBJ2-7 | TRBD1 | NA | TRBV3-1 | TGTGCCAGCAGCGCAGGCCGACAGGGCGGAAGGTACGAGCAGTACTTC | CASSAGRQGGRYEQYF
TRBJ2-7 | TRBD1 | NA | TRBV6-5 | TGTGCCAGCAGTTACTCGGGGGACAGGGCCGGTGAGCAGTACTTC | CASSYSGDRAGEQYF
TRBJ2-7 | NA | NA | TRBV9 | TGTGCCAGCAGCGTTGGCAGTGACTCCACCTACGAGCAGTACTTC | CASSVGSDSTYEQYF
TRBJ2-3 | NA | NA | TRBV7-9 | TGTGCCAGCAGCTTTCGATCGTCCACGCAGTATTTT | CASSFRSSTQYF
TRBJ2-1 | TRBD1 | NA | TRBV15 | TGTGCCACCAGCAGATCGTCGGGACAGGGGACCAAGCAGTTCTTC | CATSRSSGQGTKQFF
TRBJ2-2 | NA | NA | TRBV3-1 | TGTGCCAGCAGCCAAGAAACCGGGGAGCTGTTTTTT | CASSQETGELFF
TRBJ2-1 | TRBD2 | NA | TRBV25-1 | TGTGCCAGCAGTATCGGCGTGACTAGCGGGGGGTTCAATGAGCAGTTCTTC | CASSIGVTSGGFNEQFF
TRBJ2-2 | TRBD1 | once | TRBV30 | TGTGCCTGGGACAGGGCGACCGGGGAGCTGTTTTTT | CAWDRATGELFF
TRBJ2-6 | NA | NA | TRBV28 | TGTGCCAGCAGCCCCCCCGGGGGCCCCAACGTCCTGACTTTC | CASSPPGGPNVLTF
TRBJ1-1 | NA | NA | TRBV29-1 | TGCAGCGTTGAAGGACGGGGTAATGAAGCTTTCTTT | CSVEGRGNEAFF